Below are 5 T cell receptor beta chains sequenced from a single sample in a study of T cell repertoires in ileal Crohn's disease. Data came from immunoSEQ multiplex PCR; TCRdb stores just in-frame clones and leaves some out. This sample yields roughly 5,200 clones, of which 80% to 90% are seen a single time; 3.5% to 4.5% belongs to the top ten. Time point described: proximal margin of the surgical specimen (macroscopically non-inflamed). Sequenced material: ileal tissue. The source of these receptors is an adult with Crohn's disease.

The rearrangement joins TRBV5-1 to TRBJ2-3; D is unresolved. The V gene's germline CDR1 is SGHRS and CDR2 YFSETQ. The CDR3 spans 15 residues. V was cut by 5 bases and J by 3 bases, with 16 bases left in between. The CDR3 nucleotides are TGCGCCAGCAGAGGTAGCCTAGGGCGTACAGATACGCAGTATTTT. It specifies CASRGSLGRTDTQYF. Full variable domain (outside the CDR3, taken from reference TRBV5-1 and TRBJ2-3): KAGVTQTPRYLIKTRGQQVTLSCSPISGHRSVSWYQQTPGQGLQFLFEYFSETQRNKGNFPGRFSGRQFSNSRSEMNVSTLELGDSALYLCASRGSLGRTDTQYFGPGTRLTVL.

Comments on this clone: The sample carries other DNA sequences with the same CDR3. The chain carries TRBV7-2 and TRBJ1-3; D might be TRBD1 (5 bases). Germline assignment: CDR1 SGHTA and CDR2 FQGNSA. The CDR3 has 15 amino acids. V was pared by 5 bases and J by 4 bases, with 15 bases between. The CDR3 region is CASSPWGTDGNTIYF. The CDR3 DNA follows: TGTGCCAGCAGCCCCTGGGGGACCGACGGAAACACCATATATTTT. Together with reference TRBV7-2 and TRBJ1-3, the CDR3 gives the full variable domain: GAGVSQSPSNKVTEKGKDVELRCDPISGHTALYWYRQSLGQGLEFLIYFQGNSAPDKSGLPSDRFSAERTGGSVSTLTIQRTQQEDSAVYLCASSPWGTDGNTIYFGEGSWLTVV.

This chain joins TRBV6-1 and TRBJ2-5; weak D call: TRBD1 (6 bases). CDR1 is MNHNS, CDR2 SASEGT, per germline. The CDR3 sequence is 14 residues long. V was trimmed by 5 bases and J by 5 bases, leaving 15 bases between them. CDR3 DNA: TGTGCCAGCAGTCAAGGACAGCTCCGGGAGACCCAGTACTTC. Protein sequence: CASSQGQLRETQYF.

This clone was recorded only once. The gene calls are TRBV7-6 and TRBJ1-1; perhaps TRBD1 as D (5 bases). V was trimmed by 2 bases and J by 4 bases, leaving 14 bases between them. CDR1 SGHVS and CDR2 FNYEAQ come from the germline V gene. The CDR3 covers 15 residues. Here the CDR3 reads CASSLLGTGSTEAFF. CDR3 nucleotide sequence: TGTGCCAGCAGCTTATTGGGGACGGGGAGCACTGAAGCTTTCTTT.

The V gene is TRBV10-3, the J gene TRBJ1-2; perhaps TRBD1 as D (5 bases). Germline CDR1 and CDR2: ENHRY and SYGVKD. The length of the CDR3 is 12 residues. The V gene lost 10 bases and the J gene lost 1 base, with 10 bases spanning the gap. CDR3 in amino acids: CASQTVNYGYTF. As DNA, the CDR3 is TGTGCCAGTCAGACAGTTAACTATGGCTACACCTTC.